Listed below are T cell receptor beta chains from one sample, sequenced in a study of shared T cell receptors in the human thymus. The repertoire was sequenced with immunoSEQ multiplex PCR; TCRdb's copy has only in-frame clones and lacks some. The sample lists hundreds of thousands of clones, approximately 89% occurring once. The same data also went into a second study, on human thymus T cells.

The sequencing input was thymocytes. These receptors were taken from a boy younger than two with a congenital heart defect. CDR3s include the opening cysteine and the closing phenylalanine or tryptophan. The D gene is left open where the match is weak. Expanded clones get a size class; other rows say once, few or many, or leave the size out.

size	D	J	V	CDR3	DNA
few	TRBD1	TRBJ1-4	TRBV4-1	CASTTWDRGGEKLFF	TGCGCCAGCACCACTTGGGACAGGGGAGGAGAAAAACTGTTTTTT
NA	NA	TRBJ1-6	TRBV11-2	CASTPERGYNSPLHF	TGTGCCAGCACTCCCGAAAGGGGTTATAATTCACCCCTCCACTTT
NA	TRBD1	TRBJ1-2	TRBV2	CASSEVPDRVIYGYTF	TGTGCCAGCAGTGAAGTGCCGGACAGGGTCATCTATGGCTACACCTTC
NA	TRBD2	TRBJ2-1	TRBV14	CASSQDWREGQDEQFF	TGTGCCAGCAGCCAAGATTGGCGGGAGGGCCAGGATGAGCAGTTCTTC
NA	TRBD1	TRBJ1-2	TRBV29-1	CSADGTEYGYTF	TGCAGCGCCGATGGGACAGAGTATGGCTACACCTTC
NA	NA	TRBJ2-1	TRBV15	CATSSRSRGSPYNEQFF	TGTGCCACCAGCTCCAGATCCCGGGGAAGTCCCTACAATGAGCAGTTCTTC
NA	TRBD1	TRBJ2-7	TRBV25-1	CASSSGQGTYEQYF	TGTGCCAGCAGTAGTGGACAGGGAACCTACGAGCAGTACTTC
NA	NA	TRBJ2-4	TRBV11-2	CASSLDGGKGAKNIQYF	TGTGCCAGCAGCTTAGATGGGGGGAAGGGAGCCAAAAACATTCAGTACTTC
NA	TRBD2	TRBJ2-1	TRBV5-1	CASRGGSSYNEQFF	TGCGCCAGCAGGGGCGGGAGCTCCTACAATGAGCAGTTCTTC
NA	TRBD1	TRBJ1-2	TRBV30	CAWIGQGGSYGYTF	TGTGCCTGGATAGGACAGGGAGGAAGCTATGGCTACACCTTC
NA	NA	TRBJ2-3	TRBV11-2	CASSRGAGAASGDTQYF	TGTGCCAGCAGCCGGGGGGCGGGGGCTGCCAGCGGGGATACGCAGTATTTT
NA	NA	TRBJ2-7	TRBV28	CASSLKLGRSYEQYF	TGTGCCAGCAGTTTAAAACTAGGGAGGTCCTACGAGCAGTACTTC
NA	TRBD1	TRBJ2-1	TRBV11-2	CASSFMDRAGNEQFF	TGTGCCAGCAGCTTTATGGACAGGGCTGGGAATGAGCAGTTCTTC
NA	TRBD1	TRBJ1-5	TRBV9	CASSAPQDRVSTYSNQPQHF	TGTGCCAGCAGCGCCCCCCAGGACAGGGTAAGCACATATAGCAATCAGCCCCAGCATTTT
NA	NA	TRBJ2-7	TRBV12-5	CASGLAPGSSYEQYF	TGTGCTAGTGGTTTGGCCCCCGGGAGTTCCTACGAGCAGTACTTC
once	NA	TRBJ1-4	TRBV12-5	CATGEQGTEKLFF	TGTGCTACTGGGGAACAGGGAACTGAAAAACTGTTTTTT
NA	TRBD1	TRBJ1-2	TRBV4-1	CASRTKPGQGYGYTF	TGCGCCAGCAGAACTAAACCGGGACAGGGATACGGCTACACCTTC
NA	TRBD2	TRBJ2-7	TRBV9	CASSVTSGSPEQYF	TGTGCCAGCAGCGTGACTAGCGGGAGTCCCGAGCAGTACTTC
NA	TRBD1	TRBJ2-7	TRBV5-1	CASSASTGQGFDHEQYF	TGCGCCAGCAGCGCTTCTACGGGACAGGGTTTTGACCACGAGCAGTACTTC
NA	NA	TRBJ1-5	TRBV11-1	CAIQPYSNQPQHF	TGTGCCATCCAACCCTATAGCAATCAGCCCCAGCATTTT
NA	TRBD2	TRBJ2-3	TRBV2	CASSERGGASTDTQYF	TGTGCCAGCAGTGAACGGGGGGGGGCCAGCACAGATACGCAGTATTTT
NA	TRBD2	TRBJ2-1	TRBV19	CASGGSGRLCYNEQFF	TGTGCCAGTGGGGGTAGCGGGAGGCTCTGCTACAATGAGCAGTTCTTC
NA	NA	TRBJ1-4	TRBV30	CAWTPGFGLRTNEKLFF	TGTGCCTGGACCCCCGGGTTTGGGTTGCGAACTAATGAAAAACTGTTTTTT
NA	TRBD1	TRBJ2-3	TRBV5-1	CASSTTPGQGTDTQYF	TGCGCCAGCAGCACTACCCCGGGACAGGGGACAGATACGCAGTATTTT
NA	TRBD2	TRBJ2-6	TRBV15	CATRGAGGSGANVLTF	TGTGCCACCAGGGGTGCGGGGGGATCTGGGGCCAACGTCCTGACTTTC
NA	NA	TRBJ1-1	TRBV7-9	CASSSPGGMPEAFF	TGTGCCAGCAGCTCCCCCGGGGGGATGCCTGAAGCTTTCTTT
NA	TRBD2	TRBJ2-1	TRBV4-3	CASSQARLAGGCEQFF	TGCGCCAGCAGCCAAGCTAGGCTAGCGGGAGGCTGTGAGCAGTTCTTC
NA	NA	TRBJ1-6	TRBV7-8	CASSSSQMSSYNSPLHF	TGTGCCAGCAGCTCGTCCCAAATGAGCTCCTATAATTCCCCCCTCCACTTT
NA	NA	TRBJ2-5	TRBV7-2	CASSGTGYQETQYF	TGTGCCAGCAGCGGAACAGGGTACCAAGAGACCCAGTACTTC
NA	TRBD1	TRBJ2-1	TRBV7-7	CASSLYRGHEQFF	TGTGCCAGCAGCTTATACAGGGGCCATGAGCAGTTCTTC
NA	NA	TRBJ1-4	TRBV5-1	CASSPMTGKNEKLFF	TGCGCCAGCAGCCCTATGACGGGAAAGAATGAAAAACTGTTTTTT
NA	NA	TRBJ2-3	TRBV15	CATRILSRDSARDSTDTQYF	TGTGCCACCAGGATCCTCTCTCGGGACTCGGCTCGTGATTCCACAGATACGCAGTATTTT
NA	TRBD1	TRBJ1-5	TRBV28	CASSLKGAGYQPQHF	TGTGCCAGCAGTTTAAAGGGGGCTGGGTACCAGCCCCAGCATTTT
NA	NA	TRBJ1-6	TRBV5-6	CASSFDPREGNSPLHF	TGTGCCAGCAGCTTTGATCCCAGGGAGGGGAATTCACCCCTCCACTTT
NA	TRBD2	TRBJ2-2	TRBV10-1	CASSYTGTSGNWTGELFF	TGCGCCAGCTCCTATACCGGGACTAGCGGGAATTGGACCGGGGAGCTGTTTTTT
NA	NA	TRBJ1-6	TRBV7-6	CASSLVLGRLSPLHF	TGTGCCAGCAGCTTAGTTCTGGGGCGGTTGTCACCCCTCCACTTT
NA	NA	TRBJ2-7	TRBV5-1	CASSPDGGPYEQYF	TGCGCCAGCAGCCCTGACGGGGGGCCCTACGAGCAGTACTTC
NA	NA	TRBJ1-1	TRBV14	CASSLEGREERTEAFF	TGTGCCAGCAGCCTTGAGGGAAGAGAGGAGAGAACTGAAGCTTTCTTT
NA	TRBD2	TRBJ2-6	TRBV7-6	CASSQSPGGLAGVGDGANVLTF	TGTGCCAGCAGCCAGAGCCCCGGGGGACTAGCGGGAGTAGGTGATGGGGCCAACGTCCTGACTTTC
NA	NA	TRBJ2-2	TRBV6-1	CASSGETDGELFF	TGTGCCAGCAGTGGCGAGACTGACGGGGAGCTGTTTTTT
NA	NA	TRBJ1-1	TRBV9	CASSAVQGSNTEAFF	TGTGCCAGCAGCGCTGTACAGGGATCGAACACTGAAGCTTTCTTT
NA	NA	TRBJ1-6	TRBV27	CASTRDKDSPLHF	TGTGCCAGCACCCGGGATAAGGATTCACCCCTCCACTTT
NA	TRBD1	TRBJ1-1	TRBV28	CASSLQGACTEAFF	TGTGCCAGCAGCTTACAGGGGGCTTGCACTGAAGCTTTCTTT
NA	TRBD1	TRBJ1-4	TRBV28	CASSSESGTGSEKLFF	TGTGCCAGCAGTTCGGAATCCGGGACAGGGAGCGAAAAACTGTTTTTT
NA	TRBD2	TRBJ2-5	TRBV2	CASSGGTSGSGETQYF	TGTGCCAGCAGTGGGGGGACTAGCGGGAGCGGAGAGACCCAGTACTTC